The source of this T cell receptor (beta chain) is a study of blood T cell repertoires in COVID-19. Overall study: In each case, the material was cDNA or gDNA derived from T cells, B-cell-depleted T cells, or PBMCs.

Authors' processing steps: Cell counts per sample came from amplifying reference gene primers. This table comes from immunoSEQ multiplex PCR, and its TCRdb copy is limited to in-frame clones, with some not included. Clone size and the V and J calls come from that table; the DNA yielded D and trimming. This repertoire shows approximately 470,000 clones, 75% to 90% found once; its top ten account for roughly 0.72%. Allocation to cohorts depended on clinical history reported by the participants. The sequence was obtained from a woman between 18 and 29 years old who had recovered from COVID-19. The sample consisted of PBMCs or T cells enriched from blood (not recorded which).

CDR3: CASSRGQSDEQYF. Here the CDR3 DNA reads TGTGCCAGCAGCCGGGGACAGTCGGACGAGCAGTACTTC. V gene TRBV6-5 combines with J gene TRBJ2-7; 7 nucleotides match TRBD1. This CDR3 region has 13 residues. The germline V gene encodes CDR1 MNHEY and CDR2 SVGAGI. Trimming removed 6 bases from V and 5 bases from J; junction bases left unmatched: 7.